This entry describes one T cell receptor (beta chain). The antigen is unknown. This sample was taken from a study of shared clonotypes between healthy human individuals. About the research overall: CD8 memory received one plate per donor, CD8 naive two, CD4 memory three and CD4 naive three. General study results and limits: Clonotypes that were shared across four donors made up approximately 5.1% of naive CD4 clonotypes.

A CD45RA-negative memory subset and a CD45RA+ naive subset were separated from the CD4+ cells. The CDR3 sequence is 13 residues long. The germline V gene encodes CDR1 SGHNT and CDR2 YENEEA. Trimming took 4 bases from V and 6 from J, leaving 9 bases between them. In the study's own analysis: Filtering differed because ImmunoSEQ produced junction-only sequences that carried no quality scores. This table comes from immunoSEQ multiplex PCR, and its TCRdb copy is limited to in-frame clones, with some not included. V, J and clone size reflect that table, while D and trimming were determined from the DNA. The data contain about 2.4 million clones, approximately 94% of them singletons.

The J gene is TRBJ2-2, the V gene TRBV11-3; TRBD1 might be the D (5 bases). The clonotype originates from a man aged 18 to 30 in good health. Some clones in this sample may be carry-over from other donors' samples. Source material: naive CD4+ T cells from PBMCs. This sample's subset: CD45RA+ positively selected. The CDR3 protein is CASSSRGSGELFF. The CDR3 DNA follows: TGTGCCAGCAGCTCTAGGGGTTCCGGGGAGCTGTTTTTT.